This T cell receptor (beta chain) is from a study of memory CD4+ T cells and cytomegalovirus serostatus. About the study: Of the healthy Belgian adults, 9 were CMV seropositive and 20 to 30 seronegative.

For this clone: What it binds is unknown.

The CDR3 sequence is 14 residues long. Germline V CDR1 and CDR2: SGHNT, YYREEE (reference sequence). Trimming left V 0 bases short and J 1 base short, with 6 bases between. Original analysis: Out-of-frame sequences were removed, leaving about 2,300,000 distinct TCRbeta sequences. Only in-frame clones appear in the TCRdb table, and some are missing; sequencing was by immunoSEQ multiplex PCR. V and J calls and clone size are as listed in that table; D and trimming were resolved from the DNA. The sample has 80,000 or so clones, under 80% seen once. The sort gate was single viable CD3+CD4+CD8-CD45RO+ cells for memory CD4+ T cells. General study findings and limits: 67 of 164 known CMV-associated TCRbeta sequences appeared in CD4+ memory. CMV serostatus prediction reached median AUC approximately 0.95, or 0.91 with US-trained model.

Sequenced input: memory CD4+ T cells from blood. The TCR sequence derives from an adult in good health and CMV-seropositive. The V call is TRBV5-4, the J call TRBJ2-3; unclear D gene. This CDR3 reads CASSLGQRTDTQYF. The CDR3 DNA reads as TGTGCCAGCAGCTTGGGGCAGCGCACAGATACGCAGTATTTT.